What follows is one T cell receptor beta chain and its context. This sample stems from a study of cytomegalovirus exposure and HLA in healthy donors. Study-wide background: It was reported in a later analysis that the same platform had been used for the approximately 120 validation repertoires as for the 666 first-cohort repertoires.

Profiling relied on immunoSEQ multiplex PCR, and the TCRdb table lists in-frame clones only, not all of them. The table shows 150,000 to 200,000 clones, with about 86% occurring only once. CDR1 and CDR2 (germline): SGHAT, FQNNGV. Trimming took 4 bases from V and 4 from J; bases not matched to a gene: 6. This CDR3 has 16 amino acids. The chain recombines TRBV11-2 with TRBJ2-1, with TRBD2 matching over 11 bases. The receptor was derived from a woman in her twenties or thirties in good health and CMV-seronegative. Sequencing was done on a sample of PBMCs. The CDR3 bases are TGTGCCAGCAGCTCCTTACTAGCGGGGGATTACAATGAGCAGTTCTTC. This gives the protein CASSSLLAGDYNEQFF.